This TCR beta chain was recorded in a study of blood T cell repertoires in COVID-19 (TCRdb year 2020). Broadly, across the study: Samples from collaborators originated in the United States, Italy and Spain and spanned both the acute and convalescent phases of COVID-19. Where available, HLA class I and class II types were taken from metadata supplied by the sample provider and were not determined by assay-based typing. The repertoires were released in a freely available public database meant as a resource for research on the immune response to SARS-CoV-2. The samples were drawn from two sources: the first 160 participants of the ongoing ImmuneRACE study, and 1,200 or so subjects contributed by 6 global collaborators. Deeply sampled blood TCRbeta repertoires from subjects exposed to, actively infected with, or recovered from COVID-19 were included in the dataset. The sample metadata nearly always contained a de-identified subject ID, COVID-19 status, age in years and sex. The material from the prospective study consisted of cDNA or gDNA derived from T cells, B-cell-depleted T cells, or PBMCs. The investigation overall reported the following: The amount of clinical and demographic metadata varied by source and participant and was provided uncurated.

Each collaborating institution followed its own protocols to collect whole blood in K2EDTA tubes. For TCRbeta analysis, collaborator samples were shipped as frozen whole blood, as isolated PBMCs, or as DNA extracted from either sample type. Compared with germline, V lacks 4 bases and J lacks 5 bases; bases without a gene match: 12. CDR1 and CDR2 (SGHAT, FQDESV) derive from the germline V gene (reference sequence). From cysteine to phenylalanine, the CDR3 is 16 amino acids long. Of the read, only the CDR3 DNA is kept; its 48 bases are in frame from base 1. On this clone itself: The specificity of this receptor is unknown. It has no much larger one-base neighbor in the sample; base qualities were not kept.

TCRbeta CDR3 regions were amplified from genomic DNA by means of the immunoSEQ Assay, a bias-controlled multiplex PCR. On the study's bioinformatics: The number of nucleated cells in each sample was estimated from the amplification of reference gene primers within the assay. Sequence reads were collapsed and filtered to measure the absolute abundance of every unique TCRbeta CDR3 rearrangement. For each sample, productive Simpson clonality was calculated as the square root of Simpson's diversity index over productive rearrangements. Entries here come from immuneACCESS through TCRdb and include only in-frame sequences with V and J called. Some clones fail to appear in such tables; in the studies checked, an unresolved V gene covers under half of the shortfall, and the cause of the remainder is unknown. V and J calls and clone size follow that table, whereas D and trimming were derived from the DNA. The sample table lists more than 120,000 clones, 88% of them with a count of one. The biggest ten clones account for roughly 28% of the sample.

The sequenced sample consisted of peripheral blood. The chain couples TRBV11-1 to TRBJ2-7, with TRBD2 matching 9 junction bases. The sequence derives from a human donor in a cohort sampled during active COVID-19. The CDR3 reads CASSSRSSGGFDEQYF. The nucleotide sequence is TGTGCCAGCAGCTCCCGCTCGAGCGGGGGGTTCGACGAGCAGTACTTC.